The rows below give T cell receptor beta chains drawn from one sample of a study of OX40 agonist ivuxolimab in advanced cancers. Clones were read by immunoSEQ multiplex PCR, and TCRdb kept only the in-frame ones, dropping some. The data contain about 50,000 clones, roughly nine tenths of them singletons. Sample: CD4+ or CD8+ T cells sorted from blood, taken in a trial of the OX40 agonist ivuxolimab. The receptors stem from an adult with an advanced solid tumor such as melanoma, head and neck, liver or kidney cancer. CDR3s include the opening cysteine and the closing phenylalanine or tryptophan.

j_call | v_call | cdr3_aa
TRBJ1-1 | TRBV28 | CASSLRTANTEAFF
TRBJ1-3 | TRBV28 | CASSITATPSGNTIYF
TRBJ2-3 | TRBV27 | CASSLGTDTQYF
TRBJ2-7 | TRBV18 | CASSLFRQGTSYEQYF
TRBJ1-5 | TRBV11-3 | CASSLGQGPIRAQHF
TRBJ1-2 | TRBV5-5 | CASSSPDGVDGYTF
TRBJ1-1 | TRBV19 | CASSIAGGLNTEAFF
TRBJ2-1 | TRBV5-6 | CASSSWTSGDSSYNEQFF
TRBJ2-3 | TRBV5-1 | CASSPDTDTQYF
TRBJ1-5 | TRBV5-6 | CASSETRSNQPQHF
TRBJ2-7 | TRBV2 | CASSEVQGRTYEQYF
TRBJ2-5 | TRBV25-1 | CASREIETQYF
TRBJ1-5 | TRBV5-3 | CARSFCLRGDQPQHF
TRBJ2-5 | TRBV4-2 | CASSQGSSGGSRSETQYF
TRBJ1-2 | TRBV28 | CASRPTGNYGYTF
TRBJ2-3 | TRBV9 | CASSVTSGRADTQYF
TRBJ1-2 | TRBV5-1 | CASSPRGQGNYGYTF
TRBJ1-1 | TRBV5-5 | CASSLELLGANTEAFF
TRBJ2-1 | TRBV29-1 | CSVVQGTSGRQRGLGQFF
TRBJ2-1 | TRBV6-6 | CASSYPPDEQFF
TRBJ2-2 | TRBV7-4 | CASSFASLADKNTGELFF
TRBJ2-1 | TRBV18 | CASSPFLGGLYNEQFF
TRBJ2-7 | TRBV27 | CASSWGLAGYEQYF
TRBJ1-1 | TRBV28 | CASSLSRVRDTEAFF
TRBJ2-7 | TRBV18 | CASSPPDRPPDEQYF
TRBJ2-1 | TRBV27 | CASSLRNGGLADPYNEQFF
TRBJ1-4 | TRBV4-3 | CASSQEGRLPVATNEKLFF
TRBJ2-5 | TRBV18 | CASSPRQGGVQETQYF